These T cell receptor beta chains were read from a single sample in a study of identifying expanded T cells in peripheral blood. The method was immunoSEQ multiplex PCR; TCRdb's version includes in-frame clones alone and lacks a portion of them. The sample has about 80,000 clones, about four fifths seen once. Sequencing was performed on blood. These receptors were obtained from a person aged 18 to 75 in good health. The conserved cysteine and the conserved F or W are not part of the CDR3 here.

>TRBJ1-2|TRBV7-2
ASSTQGQGGYGYT
>TRBJ2-7|TRBV28
ASRRSGRSYEQY
>TRBJ2-5|TRBV30
AWTIQETQY
>TRBJ2-7|TRBV5-6
ASSLGLSSYEQY
>TRBJ2-5|TRBV29-1
SVPAGGAKTQY
>TRBJ2-1|TRBV5-4
ASSPDRGGNEQF
>TRBJ2-2|TRBV9
ASSVDTGELF
>TRBJ2-2|TRBV19
ASSFLAGTNTGELF
>TRBJ1-1|TRBV2
ASKVEVTEAF
>TRBJ1-5|TRBV6-5
ASSYSASGFQPQH
>TRBJ2-3|TRBV5-1
ASSSGQSSTDTQY
>TRBJ2-2|TRBV28
ASTEPRGARDTGELF
>TRBJ2-3|TRBV4-2
ASSQGSGTSGRITDTQY
>TRBJ2-2|TRBV29-1
SVLTGTSGSANTGELF
>TRBJ2-1|TRBV25-1
ASSGLAGGGYNEQF
>TRBJ2-3|TRBV19
ASSSWTGTDTQY
>TRBJ2-4|TRBV5-5
ASSYSSGRNIQY
>TRBJ2-2|TRBV13
ASSLRTGELF
>TRBJ2-7|TRBV5-1
ASRGLAGTREQY
>TRBJ1-5|TRBV10-3
AISENPRGFGNQPQH
>TRBJ2-4|TRBV6-1
ASSEERELENIQY
>TRBJ2-7|TRBV2
ASSEDTGGRREQY
>TRBJ1-3|TRBV30
AWMGGLGGNTIY
>TRBJ2-4|TRBV5-6
ASSFMGRAKNIQY
>TRBJ1-5|TRBV6-5
ASSYSGQGKQPQH
>TRBJ1-5|TRBV28
ASTPGLTEQPQH
>TRBJ2-2|TRBV13
ASSLEPNTGELF
>TRBJ2-5|TRBV7-9
ASSLTTGVQETQY
>TRBJ2-1|TRBV4-3
ASSQIITSNEQF
>TRBJ1-1|TRBV28
ASSIPRTGVNTEAF
>TRBJ1-5|TRBV15
ATSREWGGQDQPQH